This T cell receptor (beta chain) derives from a study of CD8+CD57+ T cells in acquired aplastic anemia (dated by TCRdb to 2017 to 2018). Context from the whole study: A mean of around 3 ug of DNA, ranging from about 0.2 to 27.4 ug, was extracted from sorted CD4+ and CD8+ cells. A CD8+CD57+ expansion meant a frequency higher than the mean frequency seen in healthy subjects.

The full study reports these points: Roughly 29 CD8+ CDR3 sequences were shared between patients and controls but appeared highly expressed in patients and within their immunodominant clones. Between patients and healthy controls, no significant difference in CD8+ Simpson's diversity was found (P=0.060).

To note about this clonotype: Its recognized antigen is unknown. No much larger clone is present one base from it, and per-base qualities are unavailable.

Based on the germline V gene, the CDR1 and CDR2 sequences are SGHRS and YFSETQ. Trimming costs V 0 bases and J 8 bases, and their ends lie 9 bases apart. Including cysteine and phenylalanine, the CDR3 has 14 amino acids. Of all the DNA, just the CDR3 is kept, 42 bases in frame from base 1. Genomic DNA was used as template for profiling of TCR beta VDJ combinations and CDR3 sequences. TCR repertoire sequencing was run on an Illumina HiSeq 2000. The published analysis was carried out like this. TRBV/TRBJ rearrangement plots, CDR3 size and DJ length profiles, and Simpson's diversity index were used to assess repertoires. The most abundant DNA sequence in the deep sequencing data was defined as the immunodominant clone. CDR3 amino acid sequences were checked for sharing across subjects and were also compared against the VDJdb database and published repertoires. TCRdb's own reprocessing of the public reads used fastp at Q25 and MiXCR and kept productive beta chains. For every CDR3 protein sequence, its rows merge into one entry that carries the most common genes and DNA. TCRdb's processing, not the authors', yielded these V and J calls. This sample holds a few hundred thousand distinct CDR3 sequences; roughly 53% were observed only once. In total, the top ten clones hold about 20% of the sample.

Expansion of CD8+CD57+ cells had been shown by flow cytometry in the patients chosen for sequencing. Every patient had a diagnosis of severe acquired aplastic anemia based on International Study of Aplastic Anemia and Agranulocytosis and Camitta criteria. No therapy had been received by the patients at the time of blood sampling. The study deep-sequenced TCR repertoires of sorted CD4+ and CD8+ blood T cells from severe aplastic anemia patients and healthy subjects. Patients were enrolled in the USA under clinicaltrials.gov protocols 00001620, 01623167, 00001397, 00071045, 00081523 and 00961064. Ficoll-Paque density gradient centrifugation was used to isolate peripheral blood mononuclear cells. Before DNA extraction, CD4+ and CD8+ T cells were sorted by FACS or by magnetic beads.

The chain employs TRBV5-1 and TRBJ1-6; confidence is insufficient to name the D gene. The sequenced sample consisted of sorted CD4+, CD8+, or CD8+CD57+ T cells (not recorded which) from PBMCs. This receptor was obtained from a human donor with aplastic anemia. The bases are TGCGCCAGCAGCTTGGCTTCGGGAGATTCACCCCTCCACTTT. The encoded protein is CASSLASGDSPLHF. The variable domain in full, with residues beyond the CDR3 obtained from the reference TRBV5-1 and TRBJ1-6 genes, is KAGVTQTPRYLIKTRGQQVTLSCSPISGHRSVSWYQQTPGQGLQFLFEYFSETQRNKGNFPGRFSGRQFSNSRSEMNVSTLELGDSALYLCASSLASGDSPLHFGNGTRLTVT.